The 13 T cell receptor beta chains in this list originate from one sample, sequenced in a study of shared clonotypes between healthy human individuals. Generated by immunoSEQ multiplex PCR, the TCRdb table keeps only in-frame clones and is missing some. This sample has a few million clones; approximately 95% occur once, and the top ten carry roughly 0.36%. The sequencing sample was made of naive CD4+ T cells from PBMCs. Sample subset: CD45RA+ positively selected. The receptors stem from a man younger than 35 in good health. Some clones in this sample may be carry-over from other donors' samples.

The chain recombines TRBV5-5 with TRBJ2-7; 8 bases match TRBD2. The J segment lost 0 bases and the V segment lost 4 bases, leaving 6 bases of the junction unmatched. The CDR3 extends over 15 amino acids. Germline V lookup: CDR1 SGHKS, CDR2 YYEKEE (reference sequence). The CDR3 is CASSPAGTSSYEQYF. The CDR3, as DNA: TGTGCCAGCAGCCCGGCCGGGACTAGCTCCTACGAGCAGTACTTC.

This chain links TRBV15 with TRBJ2-4; 9 nucleotides line up with TRBD1. Germline CDR1 LNHNV, CDR2 YYDKDF (reference sequence). The CDR3 spans 15 residues. The ends lost 1 base at V and 7 bases at J; junction bases unmatched: 5. Written as DNA, the CDR3 is TGTGCCACCAGCAGAGGACAGGGGGTTCAGAACATTCAGTACTTC. Its translation is CATSRGQGVQNIQYF.

This clone was observed once. V is TRBV2 and J is TRBJ1-2, with 8 positions matching TRBD1. The CDR3 contains 14 residues. The ends lost 6 bases at V and 4 bases at J; junction bases unmatched: 7. CDR1 is SNHLY, CDR2 FYNNEI, per germline. The CDR3 sequence: CASRGQVQFYGYTF. CDR3 sequence (DNA): TGTGCCAGCAGGGGACAGGTCCAGTTCTATGGCTACACCTTC. Filled out from reference TRBV2 and TRBJ1-2, the complete variable domain reads EPEVTQTPSHQVTQMGQEVILRCVPISNHLYFYWYRQILGQKVEFLVSFYNNEISEKSEIFDDQFSVERPDGSNFTLKIRSTKLEDSAMYFCASRGQVQFYGYTFGSGTRLTVV.

The chain combines TRBV19 with TRBJ1-5; maybe TRBD1 (5 bases). Germline lookup yields CDR1 LNHDA and CDR2 SQIVND (reference sequence). The CDR3 covers 14 residues. Trimming removed 3 bases at V and 7 bases at J, with 13 bases between. CDR3 DNA: TGTGCCAGTAGTATCCTACCACCAGGGCAGCCCCAGCATTTT. Translating it yields CASSILPPGQPQHF.

The chain carries TRBV28 and TRBJ1-2; D remains unclear. Germline CDR1 MDHEN, CDR2 SYDVKM. V shed 1 base and J shed 8 bases, with 8 bases lying between them. CDR3 length equals 12 residues. The CDR3 region is CASSLSPQGYTF. CDR3 coding DNA: TGTGCCAGCAGTTTATCCCCCCAAGGCTACACCTTC.

The chain couples TRBV5-6 to TRBJ1-6, with D perhaps TRBD1 (6 bases). The CDR3 has 13 residues. CDR1 and CDR2 from the germline V gene are SGHDT and YYEEEE. V was trimmed by 0 bases and J by 13 bases, leaving 11 bases between them. CDR3 coding DNA: TGTGCCAGCAGCTTGGATGACAGGTCCCCCCTCCACTTT. Translation: CASSLDDRSPLHF.

Written as DNA, the CDR3 is TGCGCCAGCAGCTTAGAGGCCGCGGGGCAGGGTGAAAAACTGTTTTTT. Amino acid sequence: CASSLEAAGQGEKLFF. V and J are TRBV5-1 and TRBJ1-4, with D possibly being TRBD1 (5 bases). Germline lookup yields CDR1 SGHRS and CDR2 YFSETQ. Deletions cut 2 bases from V and 7 bases from J, with 18 bases between. This CDR3 spans 16 amino acids.

The V call is TRBV29-1, the J call TRBJ2-5; possibly TRBD1 or TRBD2 for D (6 bases each). The J call may be wrong; the DNA end is better matched by TRBJ2-7. Looked up from germline, CDR1 is SQVTM and CDR2 is ANQGSEA. CDR3 length: 13 amino acids. CDR3 nucleotide sequence: TGCAGCGTTCCGGGGGCGAGCTCCTACGAGCAGTACTTC. As protein: CSVPGASSYEQYF.

The chain joins TRBV6-5 to TRBJ2-5, with TRBD2 identical over 8 bases. The J call may be faulty, since TRBJ2-7 better matches the DNA end. CDR3 length: 14 residues. Per the germline V gene, CDR1 is MNHEY and CDR2 is SVGAGI. For the CDR3, the DNA is TGTGCCAGCAGTTACACGGGAGGGAACTACGAGCAGTACTTC. This gives the protein CASSYTGGNYEQYF.

The table lists this clone with a count of one. The chain combines TRBV7-8 with TRBJ1-1; D remains ambiguous. Germline CDR1 SGHVS, CDR2 FQNEAQ. V was shortened by 4 bases and J by 0 bases, with 9 bases between the two germline ends. The CDR3 totals 14 residues. The CDR3 coding sequence is TGTGCCAGCAGCTCTACACGATTGAACACTGAAGCTTTCTTT. Its protein is CASSSTRLNTEAFF.

This clone appeared a few times. Other DNA sequences from this sample encode an identical CDR3 as well. The V call is TRBV18, the J call TRBJ1-5, with D perhaps matching TRBD1 (5 bases). V dropped 2 bases and J dropped 4 bases, with 6 bases sitting between them. CDR1 is KGHSH, CDR2 LQKENI, per germline. CDR3 length: 13 amino acids. The CDR3 nucleotides read TGTGCCAGCTCACCAGGGGGGAATCAGCCCCAGCATTTT. Translated: CASSPGGNQPQHF.

The chain employs TRBV29-1 and TRBJ2-1; TRBD2 matches 10 bases. V was pared by 6 bases and J by 2 bases, with 4 bases of the junction left unmatched. The CDR3 is 14 amino acids. CDR1 SQVTM and CDR2 ANQGSEA come from the germline V gene. Written as DNA, the CDR3 is TGCAGCGTAGCCGGGACTAGCGCCTACAATGAGCAGTTCTTC. It encodes CSVAGTSAYNEQFF.

The CDR3 nucleotides are TGTGCCAGCAGCCTTGTCTACGAGCAGTACTTC. Its translation: CASSLVYEQYF. The rearrangement joins TRBV16 to TRBJ2-7, with D unclear. Germline V gives CDR1 KGHSY, CDR2 FQNENV. This CDR3 comprises 11 residues. V was pared by 4 bases and J by 3 bases, with 4 bases between.